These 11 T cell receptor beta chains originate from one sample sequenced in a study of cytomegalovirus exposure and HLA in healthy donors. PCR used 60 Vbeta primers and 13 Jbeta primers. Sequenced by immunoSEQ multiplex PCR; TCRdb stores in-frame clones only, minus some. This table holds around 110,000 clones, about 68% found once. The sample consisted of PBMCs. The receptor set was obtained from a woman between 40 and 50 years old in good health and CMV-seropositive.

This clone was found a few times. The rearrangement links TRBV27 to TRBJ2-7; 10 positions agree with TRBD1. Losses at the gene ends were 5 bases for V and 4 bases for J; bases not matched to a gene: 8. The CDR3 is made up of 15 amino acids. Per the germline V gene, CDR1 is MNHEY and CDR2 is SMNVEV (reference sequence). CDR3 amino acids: CASSIMTGGGYEQYF. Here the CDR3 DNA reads TGTGCCAGCAGTATCATGACAGGGGGCGGTTACGAGCAGTACTTC.

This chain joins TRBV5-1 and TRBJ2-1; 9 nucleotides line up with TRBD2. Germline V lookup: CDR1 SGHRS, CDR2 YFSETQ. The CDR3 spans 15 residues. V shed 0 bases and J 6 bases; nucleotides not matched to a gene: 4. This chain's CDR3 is CASSLVAGEGNEQFF. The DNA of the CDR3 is TGCGCCAGCAGCTTGGTAGCGGGAGAGGGCAATGAGCAGTTCTTC.

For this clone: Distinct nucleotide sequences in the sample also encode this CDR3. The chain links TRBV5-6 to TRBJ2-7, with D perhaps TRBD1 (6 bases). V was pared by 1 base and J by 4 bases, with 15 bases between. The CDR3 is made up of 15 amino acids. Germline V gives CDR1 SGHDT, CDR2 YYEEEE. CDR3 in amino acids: CASSLYAGAWYEQYF. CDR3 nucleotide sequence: TGTGCCAGCAGCTTGTACGCAGGGGCATGGTACGAGCAGTACTTC.

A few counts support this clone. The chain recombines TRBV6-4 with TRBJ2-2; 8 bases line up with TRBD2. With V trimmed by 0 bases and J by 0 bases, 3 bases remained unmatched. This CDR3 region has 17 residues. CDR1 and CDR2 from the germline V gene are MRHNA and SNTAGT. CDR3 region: CASSDSHGRANTGELFF. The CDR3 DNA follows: TGTGCCAGCAGTGACTCTCACGGGAGGGCGAACACCGGGGAGCTGTTTTTT.

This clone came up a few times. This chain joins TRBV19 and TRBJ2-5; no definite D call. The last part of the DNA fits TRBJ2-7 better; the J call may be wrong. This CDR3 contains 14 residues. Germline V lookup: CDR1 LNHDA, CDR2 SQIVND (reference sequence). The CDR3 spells CASSSVGSSYEQYF. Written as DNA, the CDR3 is TGTGCCAGTAGTTCTGTGGGCAGCTCCTACGAGCAGTACTTC.

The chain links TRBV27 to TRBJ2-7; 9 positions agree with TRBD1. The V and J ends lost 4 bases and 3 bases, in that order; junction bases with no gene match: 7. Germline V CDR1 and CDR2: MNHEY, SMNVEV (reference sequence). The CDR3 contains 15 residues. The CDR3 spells CASSWTGEGSYEQYF. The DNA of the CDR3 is TGTGCCAGCAGTTGGACAGGGGAAGGGAGCTACGAGCAGTACTTC.

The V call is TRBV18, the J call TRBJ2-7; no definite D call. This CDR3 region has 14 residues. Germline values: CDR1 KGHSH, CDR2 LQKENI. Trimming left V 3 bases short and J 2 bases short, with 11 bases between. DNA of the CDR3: TGTGCCAGCTCACCGTTCGACACGACCTACGAGCAGTACTTC. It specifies CASSPFDTTYEQYF.

CDR3 amino acids: CASSLKGGSYEQYF. The CDR3 DNA is TGTGCCAGCAGCTTGAAAGGCGGATCTTACGAGCAGTACTTC. V is TRBV5-6 and J is TRBJ2-7, with D unresolved. V shed 1 base and J shed 4 bases, with 12 bases lying between them. CDR3 length: 14 amino acids. Germline V gene data show CDR1 as SGHDT and CDR2 as YYEEEE.

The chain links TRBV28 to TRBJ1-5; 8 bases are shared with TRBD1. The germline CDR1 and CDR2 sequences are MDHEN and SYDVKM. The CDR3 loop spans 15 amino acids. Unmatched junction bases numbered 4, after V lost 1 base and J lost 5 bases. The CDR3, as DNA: TGTGCCAGCAGTTTATCCCCAGGGGGCGATCAGCCCCAGCATTTT. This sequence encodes CASSLSPGGDQPQHF.

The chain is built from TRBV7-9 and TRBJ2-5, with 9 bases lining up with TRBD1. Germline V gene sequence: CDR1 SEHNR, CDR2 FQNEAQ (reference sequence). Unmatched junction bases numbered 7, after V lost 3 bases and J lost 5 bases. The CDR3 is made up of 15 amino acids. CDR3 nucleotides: TGTGCCAGCAGCTTGGGGGGGACAGGGCCCGAGACCCAGTACTTC. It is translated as CASSLGGTGPETQYF.

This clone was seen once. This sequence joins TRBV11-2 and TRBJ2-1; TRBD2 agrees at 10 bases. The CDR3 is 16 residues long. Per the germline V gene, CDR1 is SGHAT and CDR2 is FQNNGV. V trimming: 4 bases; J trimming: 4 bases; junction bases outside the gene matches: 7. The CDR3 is CASSYLLAGQYNEQFF. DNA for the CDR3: TGTGCCAGCAGCTACCTACTAGCGGGACAATACAATGAGCAGTTCTTC.